The rows below give T cell receptor beta chains drawn from one sample of a study of T cells in Graves' hyperthyroidism and ophthalmopathy. TCRdb ran MiXCR on the multiplex PCR reads and lists one entry per CDR3 protein. The repertoire consists of under 300,000 distinct CDR3 sequences, with about 14% occurring once and the leading ten covering roughly 14%. Source material: blood. The receptor set was obtained from a middle-aged woman with Graves' hyperthyroidism that later progressed to Graves' ophthalmopathy. The CDR3 runs from the conserved cysteine through the conserved F or W. The D gene is left open where the match is weak. Clone size is shown for a subset of rows, as once, few, many or a class of expanded clone.

V gene,J gene,clone size,D gene,CDR3 DNA,CDR3 protein
TRBV2,TRBJ2-1,many,-,TGTGCCAGCAGCGATGACAGATGGTCCTACAATGAGCAGTTCTTC,CASSDDRWSYNEQFF
TRBV30,TRBJ1-1,many,-,TGTGCCTGGAGCCGAGGAATGAACACTGAAGCTTTCTTT,CAWSRGMNTEAFF
TRBV28,TRBJ1-5,many,-,TGTGCCAGCAGTCCGTCGGGGAGGGGGAGCAATCAGCCCCAGCATTTT,CASSPSGRGSNQPQHF
TRBV2,TRBJ2-7,many,-,TGTGCCAGCAGTGAAATCGGGGGAGCATACGAGCAGTACTTC,CASSEIGGAYEQYF
TRBV6-1,TRBJ2-7,many,-,TGTGCCAGCTCAATAGGGCAGAACCGTTACGAGCAGTACTTC,CASSIGQNRYEQYF
TRBV28,TRBJ1-1,many,-,TGTGCCAGCAAAGTACAAGAGACTGAAGCTTTCTTT,CASKVQETEAFF
TRBV20-1,TRBJ1-5,-,-,TGCAGTGCTAGACCAGGTCCCGGGCCCATATATAGCAATCAGCCCCAGCATTTT,CSARPGPGPIYSNQPQHF
TRBV20-1,TRBJ2-3,-,-,TGCAGTCCGTGGTGGGAGCCCCGCACAGATACGCAGTATTTT,CSPWWEPRTDTQYF
TRBV20-1,TRBJ1-1,many,-,TGCAGTGCTTCAGGGATAGGGAGCACTGAAGCTTTCTTT,CSASGIGSTEAFF
TRBV6-2/TRBV6-3,TRBJ2-1,many,-,TGTGCCAGCAGCCTCGCCCACGGGACGCCAATCTACAATGAGCAGTTCTTC,CASSLAHGTPIYNEQFF
TRBV15,TRBJ1-6,-,-,TGTGCCACCAGCCCCTATAATTCACCCCTCCACTTT,CATSPYNSPLHF
TRBV9,TRBJ2-1,-,TRBD2,TGTGCCAGCAGCCTAGTGGGGGCGGGAGGCTACAATGAGCAGTTCTTC,CASSLVGAGGYNEQFF
TRBV7-9,TRBJ1-1,few,TRBD1,TGTGCCAGCAGCCCCATTGACAGGGCTGCCACTGAAGCTTTCTTT,CASSPIDRAATEAFF
TRBV9,TRBJ1-5,few,-,TGTGCCAGCAGCCTGGACGGCCTTAGCAATCAGCCCCAGCATTTT,CASSLDGLSNQPQHF
TRBV9,TRBJ2-3,many,-,TGTGCCAGCAGCGTAACACCACAGGGGGGGGGCACAGATACGCAGTATTTT,CASSVTPQGGGTDTQYF
TRBV5-4,TRBJ2-2,few,-,TGTGCCGGCAGCTTCGGGGCGAACACCGGGGAGCTGTTTTTT,CAGSFGANTGELFF
TRBV10-2,TRBJ2-7,many,-,TGCGCCAGCACGGACGGGTCCTACGAGCAGTACTTC,CASTDGSYEQYF
TRBV28,TRBJ2-1,-,TRBD2,TGTGCCAGCAGTCTAGGTCTAGCGGGGGGGTTCAATGAGCAGTTCTTC,CASSLGLAGGFNEQFF
TRBV10-3,TRBJ1-2,many,-,TGTGCCATCAGCTCAGGGGAAGAGGGCTACACCTTC,CAISSGEEGYTF
TRBV5-1,TRBJ2-1,-,TRBD2,TGCGCCAGCAGCCTAAACCAAGCGGGAGGGGCCAATGAGCAGTTCTTC,CASSLNQAGGANEQFF
TRBV7-2,TRBJ1-2,-,TRBD1,TGTGCCAGCAGCCTAACGACAGGGAACTATGGCTACACCTTC,CASSLTTGNYGYTF
TRBV6-5,TRBJ2-5,many,TRBD2,TGTGCCAGCAGTTACCGAGCTAGCGGGGGATCCCAAGAGACCCAGTACTTC,CASSYRASGGSQETQYF
TRBV5-8,TRBJ2-5,many,TRBD1,TGTGCCAGCAGCGAGGGACAGGGATACAAAGAGACCCAGTACTTC,CASSEGQGYKETQYF
TRBV20-1,TRBJ2-3,many,TRBD2,TGCAGTGCTAGTTCACTAGCGGGTGGAGGGGCAGATACGCAGTATTTT,CSASSLAGGGADTQYF
TRBV12-3/TRBV12-4,TRBJ2-7,many,TRBD2,TGTGCCAGCAGTTTAGGGGGACTAGCGGGGATACCCTACGAGCAGTACTTC,CASSLGGLAGIPYEQYF
TRBV30,TRBJ1-2,-,TRBD1,TGTGCCTGGAGTGTGTCAGGGGGGGGCTACACCTTC,CAWSVSGGGYTF
TRBV5-8,TRBJ2-1,few,-,TGTGCCGGCACACAGAATCTAGTGACGGATGAGCAGTTCTTC,CAGTQNLVTDEQFF
TRBV29-1,TRBJ1-1,many,TRBD1,TGCAGCGTGGGACAGGGCCCGAACACTGAAGCTTTCTTT,CSVGQGPNTEAFF
TRBV20-1,TRBJ2-1,many,TRBD1,TGCAGTGCGGACGGGGACAGGGGGCCATCCTCCTACAATGAGCAGTTCTTC,CSADGDRGPSSYNEQFF
TRBV29-1,TRBJ1-1,many,-,TGCAGCGTTGAGGCGGCGGTTCGCGGACGGACTGAAGCTTTCTTT,CSVEAAVRGRTEAFF
TRBV29-1,TRBJ2-2,-,TRBD1,TGCAGCGTTGAAGGTTTCGGGACAGGGGGAACCGGGGAGCTGTTTTTT,CSVEGFGTGGTGELFF